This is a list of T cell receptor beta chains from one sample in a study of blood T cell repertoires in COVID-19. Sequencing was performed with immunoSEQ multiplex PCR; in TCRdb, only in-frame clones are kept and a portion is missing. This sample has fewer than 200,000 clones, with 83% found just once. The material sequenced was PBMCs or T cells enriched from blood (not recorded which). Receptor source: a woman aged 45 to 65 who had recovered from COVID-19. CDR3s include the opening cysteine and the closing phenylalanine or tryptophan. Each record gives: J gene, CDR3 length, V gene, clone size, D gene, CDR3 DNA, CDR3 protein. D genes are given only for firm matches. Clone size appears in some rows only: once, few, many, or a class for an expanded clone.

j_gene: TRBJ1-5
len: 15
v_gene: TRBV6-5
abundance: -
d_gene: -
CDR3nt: TGTGCCAGCAGTTACTCCCGGGGTGGCAATCAGCCCCAGCATTTT
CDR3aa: CASSYSRGGNQPQHF

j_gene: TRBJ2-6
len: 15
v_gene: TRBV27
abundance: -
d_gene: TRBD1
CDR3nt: TGTGCCAGCAGCCGGACAGGGTCTGGGGCCAACGTCCTGACTTTC
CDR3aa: CASSRTGSGANVLTF

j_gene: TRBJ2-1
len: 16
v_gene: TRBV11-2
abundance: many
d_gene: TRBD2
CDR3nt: TGTGCCAGCAGCTTAAGAGGAGCGGGAGGGATTAATGAGCAGTTCTTC
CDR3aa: CASSLRGAGGINEQFF

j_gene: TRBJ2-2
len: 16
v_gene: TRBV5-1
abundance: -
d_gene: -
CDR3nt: TGCGCCAGCAGGCCCGGGTCCGCGGCGAACACCGGGGAGCTGTTTTTT
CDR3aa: CASRPGSAANTGELFF

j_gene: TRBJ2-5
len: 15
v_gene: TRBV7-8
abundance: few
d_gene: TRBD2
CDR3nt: TGTGCCAGCAGCGCCAGCGGGAGGGCCCGAGAGACCCAGTACTTC
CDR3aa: CASSASGRARETQYF

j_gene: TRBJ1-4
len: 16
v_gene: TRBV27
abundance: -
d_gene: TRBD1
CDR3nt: TGTGCCAGCAGTTTATCAGGGGGCAATAATAATGAAAAACTGTTTTTT
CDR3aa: CASSLSGGNNNEKLFF

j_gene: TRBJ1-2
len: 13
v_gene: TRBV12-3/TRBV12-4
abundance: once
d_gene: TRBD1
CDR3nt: TGTGCCAGCAGTCCAGGGACAGGGGGAGGCTACACCTTC
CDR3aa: CASSPGTGGGYTF

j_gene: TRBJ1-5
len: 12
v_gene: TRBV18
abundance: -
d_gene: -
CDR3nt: TGTGCCAGCTCACCCGCTGGGCGGCCCCAGCATTTT
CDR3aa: CASSPAGRPQHF

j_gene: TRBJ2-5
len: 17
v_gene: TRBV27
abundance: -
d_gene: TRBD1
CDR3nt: TGTGCCAGCAGTTCACGGAGACAGGGCCATTGGGTAGAGACCCAGTACTTC
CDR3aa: CASSSRRQGHWVETQYF

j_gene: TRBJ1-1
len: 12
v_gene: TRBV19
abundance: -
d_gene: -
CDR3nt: TGTGCCAGTAAGCAGGGCTACACTGAAGCTTTCTTT
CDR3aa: CASKQGYTEAFF

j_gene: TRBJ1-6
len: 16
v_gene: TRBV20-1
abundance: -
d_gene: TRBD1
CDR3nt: TGCAGTGCTAGTGAGTATCGGGACAGATATTGGTCACCCCTCCACTTT
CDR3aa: CSASEYRDRYWSPLHF

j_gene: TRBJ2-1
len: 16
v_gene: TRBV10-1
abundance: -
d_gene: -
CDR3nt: TGCGCCAGCAGTGAGTTTGTCTCGGGCGGGGACAATGAGCAGTTCTTC
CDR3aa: CASSEFVSGGDNEQFF

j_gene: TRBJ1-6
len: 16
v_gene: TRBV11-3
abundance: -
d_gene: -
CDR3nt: TGTGCCAGCAGCTTAGAAGGTTGGCAGGGGAATTCACCCCTCCACTTT
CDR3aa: CASSLEGWQGNSPLHF

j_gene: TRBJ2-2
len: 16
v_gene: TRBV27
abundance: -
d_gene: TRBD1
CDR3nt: TGTGCCAGCAGTGTGACAGGGGGCCGTAACACCGGGGAGCTGTTTTTT
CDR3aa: CASSVTGGRNTGELFF

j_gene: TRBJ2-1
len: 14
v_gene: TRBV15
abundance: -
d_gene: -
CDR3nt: TGTGCCACCAGGCACCCGGGTTCCTACAATGAGCAGTTCTTC
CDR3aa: CATRHPGSYNEQFF

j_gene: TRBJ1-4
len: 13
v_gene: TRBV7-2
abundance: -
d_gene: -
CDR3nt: TGTGCCAGCAGCGGTAACAGGGTTGAAAAACTGTTTTTT
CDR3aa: CASSGNRVEKLFF